This T cell receptor (beta chain) appears in the sequencing data of a study of blood T cell repertoires in COVID-19. Study overall: Sites in the United States, Italy and Spain provided acute and convalescent COVID-19 samples.

Generated by immunoSEQ multiplex PCR, the TCRdb table keeps only in-frame clones and is missing some. In the table there are hundreds of thousands of clones, 90% of which are singletons. The V gene's germline CDR1 is DFQATT and CDR2 SNEGSKA (reference sequence). This CDR3 region has 13 residues. V lost 3 bases, J lost 9 bases, and 6 bases stayed unmatched. Sequencing was carried out using peripheral blood. The chain is built from TRBV20-1 and TRBJ2-1; 9 nucleotides align to TRBD2. This receptor was taken from a woman aged 40 to 55 with COVID-19, enrolled during active disease. CDR3 bases: TGCAGTGCTAGTGGTAGCGGGGGATCTGAGCAGTTCTTC. This encodes CSASGSGGSEQFF.